Each of the 20 T cell receptor beta chains below was sequenced from the same sample in a study of blood T cell repertoires in COVID-19. Some clones are missing from TCRdb's copy, which holds only in-frame ones; the method was immunoSEQ multiplex PCR. This table has about 100,000 clones, about 86% appearing once. The source material was peripheral blood. These receptors all come from a human donor in a cohort sampled during active COVID-19.

The CDR3 DNA sequence: TGTGCCAGCAGCGCCCTTAGCGGGATGAACACCGGGGAGCTGTTTTTT. Its translation is CASSALSGMNTGELFF. V and J are TRBV5-8 and TRBJ2-2, with 8 bases fitting TRBD2. Germline values: CDR1 SGHTS, CDR2 YDEGEE. This CDR3 is built from 16 residues. The J segment lost 1 base and the V segment lost 4 bases, leaving 6 bases of the junction unmatched.

The V gene is TRBV7-9, the J gene TRBJ2-1, with 8 positions matching TRBD2. The CDR3 has 17 amino acids. Per germline, CDR1 SEHNR and CDR2 FQNEAQ (reference sequence). Losses at the gene ends were 4 bases for V and 2 bases for J; bases not matched to a gene: 10. The CDR3 bases are TGTGCCAGCAGCTCCCCCACCCGGGGGGGCACCTACAATGAGCAGTTCTTC. Translating gives CASSSPTRGGTYNEQFF.

This chain joins TRBV28 and TRBJ2-3; no clear D. CDR1 and CDR2 from the germline V gene are MDHEN and SYDVKM. Trimming shortened V by 3 bases and J by 1 base, and 8 bases separated the two germline ends. The CDR3 is 14 residues long. The CDR3 DNA sequence: TGTGCCAGCAGTTTTGACTCGGGCACAGATACGCAGTATTTT. Translating it yields CASSFDSGTDTQYF. Based on the CDR3 plus reference TRBV28 and TRBJ2-3, the full variable domain is DVKVTQSSRYLVKRTGEKVFLECVQDMDHENMFWYRQDPGLGLRLIYFSYDVKMKEKGDIPEGYSVSREKKERFSLILESASTNQTSMYLCASSFDSGTDTQYFGPGTRLTVL.

The chain joins TRBV5-6 to TRBJ2-3, with 8 bases that match TRBD2. Germline V gene lookup returns CDR1 SGHDT and CDR2 YYEEEE. This CDR3 has 16 amino acids. V dropped 0 bases and J dropped 0; count of bases not matched to a gene: 3. CDR3 in DNA: TGTGCCAGCAGCTTGGTGTCTAGCGGGAGCACAGATACGCAGTATTTT. This translates into CASSLVSSGSTDTQYF.

The gene calls are TRBV3-1 (or the pseudogene TRBV3-2) and TRBJ2-7; 8 nucleotides line up with TRBD1. The ends lost 3 bases at V and 2 bases at J; junction bases unmatched: 3. The germline gives CDR1 LGHDT, CDR2 YNNKEL (reference sequence). The CDR3 contains 14 residues. The CDR3 loop is CASSHQGATYEQYF. The DNA of the CDR3 is TGTGCCAGCAGCCACCAGGGGGCCACCTACGAGCAGTACTTC.

V is TRBV19 and J is TRBJ1-2; D unresolved. V lost 1 base to trimming and J lost 2 bases, with 8 bases between them. Per the germline V gene, CDR1 is LNHDA and CDR2 is SQIVND (reference sequence). The length of the CDR3 is 14 residues. CDR3 loop: CASSIGAINYGYTF. CDR3 nucleotide sequence: TGTGCCAGTAGTATAGGGGCCATCAACTATGGCTACACCTTC.

This clone has a single count. The chain joins TRBV28 to TRBJ1-5, with D unresolved. V lost 10 bases and J 1 base, leaving 14 bases between the germline ends. Germline CDR1 is MDHEN and CDR2 is SYDVKM. The CDR3 contains 14 residues. Here the CDR3 DNA reads TGTGCCACTAACCTACCGTTAAGCAATCAGCCCCAGCATTTT. Protein product: CATNLPLSNQPQHF.

The CDR3: CATSLAENTGELFF. In DNA, the CDR3 is TGTGCCACGTCACTAGCGGAAAACACCGGGGAGCTGTTTTTT. The rearrangement uses TRBV10-3 and TRBJ2-2; 8 nucleotides agree with TRBD2. Germline assignment: CDR1 ENHRY and CDR2 SYGVKD. The V segment lost 10 bases and the J segment 2 bases; nucleotides outside the gene matches: 6. The CDR3 is made up of 14 amino acids.

The chain has TRBV4-2 and TRBJ2-3; maybe TRBD2 (6 bases). Between the trimmed V and J ends, which lost 4 bases and 0 bases, there was a span of 8 bases. From germline, CDR1 is LGHNA and CDR2 YNFKEQ. The CDR3 runs to 14 residues. CDR3 DNA sequence: TGTGCCAGCAGCCCGGGAGTCAGCACAGATACGCAGTATTTT. Translating it yields CASSPGVSTDTQYF.

The V and J genes are TRBV18 and TRBJ2-1; no clear D gene. Trimming took off 6 bases at V and 4 bases at J, with 7 bases between the two ends. Germline V gene lookup returns CDR1 KGHSH and CDR2 LQKENI. CDR3 size: 12 residues. The CDR3 nucleotides are TGTGCCAGCTCCGGTAAATACAATGAGCAGTTCTTC. This sequence encodes CASSGKYNEQFF.

J is TRBJ2-7 and V is TRBV20-1; D possibly corresponds to TRBD2 (5 bases). Germline V lookup: CDR1 DFQATT, CDR2 SNEGSKA (reference sequence). V was shortened by 3 bases and J by 2 bases, with 8 bases between the two germline ends. This CDR3 is 12 amino acids long. The CDR3 DNA follows: TGCAGTGCTAGTAGGGAGCCCTACGAGCAGTACTTC. Its protein product is CSASREPYEQYF.

The chain has TRBV5-5 and TRBJ1-1, with TRBD1 identical over 11 bases. Germline V gene lookup returns CDR1 SGHKS and CDR2 YYEKEE (reference sequence). J gave up 5 bases and V 6 bases, and 6 bases lay outside the gene matches. The CDR3 is made up of 14 amino acids. CDR3 residues: CASTRTGGGTEAFF. The CDR3 DNA follows: TGTGCCAGCACCCGGACAGGGGGCGGGACTGAAGCTTTCTTT.

V is TRBV6-2 or TRBV6-3 and J is TRBJ2-7, with 7 bases fitting TRBD1. Unmatched junction bases numbered 16, after V lost 2 bases and J lost 0 bases. The CDR3 sequence is 19 residues long. CDR1 MNHEY and CDR2 SVGEGT come from the germline V gene. The CDR3 sequence: CASSYRQLPWTGSSYEQYF. The CDR3 nucleotides are TGTGCCAGCAGTTACCGACAACTACCCTGGACAGGTAGCTCCTACGAGCAGTACTTC.

This clone has a single count. This sequence joins TRBV29-1 and TRBJ1-2; possibly TRBD1 for D (6 bases). Germline V CDR1 and CDR2: SQVTM, ANQGSEA. The length of the CDR3 is 14 residues. V lost 7 bases and J lost 0, with 15 bases in between. CDR3 in amino acids: CSAQDRSSNYGYTF. The DNA of the CDR3 is TGCAGCGCCCAAGACAGGAGTTCTAACTATGGCTACACCTTC.

This clone has a single count. This sequence joins TRBV12-3 or TRBV12-4 and TRBJ2-7, with D unclear. V gave up 2 bases and J gave up 5 bases, with 4 bases separating them. The CDR3 contains 11 residues. In DNA, the CDR3 is TGTGCCAGCAGTTTAATAGACGAGCAGTACTTC. It translates to CASSLIDEQYF.

The chain links TRBV6-5 to TRBJ1-5; 10 bases fit TRBD1. The V and J ends lost 10 bases and 5 bases, in that order; junction bases with no gene match: 5. There are 13 residues in the CDR3. CDR1 and CDR2 (germline): MNHEY, SVGAGI. This CDR3 is CATWDRGDQPQHF. The CDR3 nucleotides are TGTGCCACCTGGGACAGGGGAGATCAGCCCCAGCATTTT.

V gene TRBV6-2 or TRBV6-3 combines with J gene TRBJ2-7; TRBD2 matches 8 bases. The length of the CDR3 is 16 residues. CDR1 MNHEY and CDR2 SVGEGT come from the germline V gene. V lost 2 bases, J lost 2 bases, and 8 bases stayed unmatched. Here the CDR3 DNA reads TGTGCCAGCAGTTACGGTCTAAGCGGGAGCCCCTACGAGCAGTACTTC. Its protein is CASSYGLSGSPYEQYF.

The V gene is TRBV30, the J gene TRBJ1-1; TRBD1 aligns across 7 bases. Germline V CDR1 and CDR2: GTSNPN, SVGIG (reference sequence). J lost 6 bases, V lost 7 bases, and 8 bases had no gene match. The CDR3 has 12 amino acids. CDR3: CALTGLQPEAFF. The CDR3 DNA sequence: TGTGCCTTGACAGGGCTGCAGCCTGAAGCTTTCTTT.

V and J are TRBV9 and TRBJ2-5; TRBD2 matches 7 bases. V lost 0 bases, J lost 0 bases, and 2 bases stayed unmatched. The CDR3 has 15 residues. Germline V CDR1 and CDR2: SGDLS, YYNGEE. Written as DNA, the CDR3 is TGTGCCAGCAGCGTAGGGCTAGCGGACCAAGAGACCCAGTACTTC. Its protein is CASSVGLADQETQYF.

The rearrangement joins TRBV7-2 to TRBJ1-1; a possible D gene is TRBD1 (5 bases). This CDR3 comprises 18 residues. The ends were cut back, 1 base at V and 0 bases at J, with 18 bases in the middle. CDR1 is SGHTA and CDR2 is FQGNSA in the germline V gene. In nucleotides, the CDR3 is TGTGCCAGCAGCTTAGTATTATGGAGGGGAACCGTGAACACTGAAGCTTTCTTT. Its translation is CASSLVLWRGTVNTEAFF.